Presented here are 23 T cell receptor beta chains from one specimen sequenced in a study of T cell repertoires in aging, cancer and after chemotherapy (dated 2019 in TCRdb). TCR beta rearrangements were amplified from genomic DNA extracted from peripheral blood rather than from sorted cells or RNA. Reads for this sample came from an Illumina MiSeq. Using a mixed TRB-A/B primer pool, multiplex touch-down PCR amplified rearranged TRB sequences covering the V, D and J segments. The public reads were run again by TCRdb, first through fastp at Q25 and then through MiXCR, and only productive beta chains were kept. Each CDR3 protein gets just one entry, which takes the most common genes and DNA from the rows behind it. For this sample the table gives about 10,000 distinct CDR3 sequences, of which 40% to 45% were detected only once. 1.5% to 2% of the sample is held by the ten biggest clonotypes. Sequencing input: blood. The origin of the receptors is a human donor in good health.

The chain couples TRBV9 to TRBJ2-5, with D perhaps matching TRBD1 (6 bases). The ends were cut back, 4 bases at V and 1 base at J, with 17 bases in the middle. Germline CDR1 and CDR2: SGDLS and YYNGEE. The CDR3 length is 16 residues. The CDR3 DNA sequence: TGTGCCAGCAGCTCGGGACACCCGCCCTCCCAAGAGACCCAGTACTTC. Its protein is CASSSGHPPSQETQYF.

A single count supports this clonotype. V and J are TRBV5-4 and TRBJ1-2, with 9 bases matching TRBD1. The junction had 7 bases not matched to a gene; V was cut back by 4 bases and J by 0 bases. This CDR3 region has 16 residues. Germline CDR1 and CDR2: SGHNT and YYREEE (reference sequence). The CDR3 coding sequence is TGTGCCAGCAGCCCCGGGACAGGGCGACCTAACTATGGCTACACCTTC. It is translated as CASSPGTGRPNYGYTF. Filled out from reference TRBV5-4 and TRBJ1-2, the complete variable domain reads ETGVTQSPTHLIKTRGQQVTLRCSSQSGHNTVSWYQQALGQGPQFIFQYYREEENGRGNFPPRFSGLQFPNYSSELNVNALELDDSALYLCASSPGTGRPNYGYTFGSGTRLTVV.

The V and J genes are TRBV6-2 or TRBV6-3 and TRBJ2-5; D is perhaps TRBD2 (6 bases). Trimming took 7 bases from V and 5 from J, leaving 17 bases between them. CDR1 and CDR2 (germline): MNHEY, SVGEGT. The CDR3 has 14 amino acids. CDR3 nucleotide sequence: TGTGCCAGCATCCGAGACGCGGGGACGGAGACCCAGTACTTC. Protein sequence: CASIRDAGTETQYF.

A few counts support this clonotype. The chain links TRBV6-1 to TRBJ2-5; TRBD2 matches at 11 bases. V lost 2 bases and J lost 2; bases outside the gene matches: 1. This CDR3 spans 15 amino acids. In germline, CDR1 is MNHNS, CDR2 SASEGT. CDR3 protein: CASSELAGGQETQYF. DNA of the CDR3: TGTGCCAGCAGTGAATTAGCGGGGGGGCAAGAGACCCAGTACTTC.

This chain joins TRBV20-1 and TRBJ2-4, with 7 bases fitting TRBD2. The CDR3 contains 12 residues. Trimming took 6 bases from V and 6 from J; bases not matched to a gene: 5. Per the germline V gene, CDR1 is DFQATT and CDR2 is SNEGSKA (reference sequence). The CDR3 region has the DNA TGCAGTGCCTTAGGACTAGGAAACATTCAGTACTTC. It is translated as CSALGLGNIQYF.

The chain recombines TRBV12-3 or TRBV12-4 with TRBJ2-3; D is uncertain. CDR3 length: 12 amino acids. Deletions cut 10 bases from V and 11 bases from J, with 19 bases between. Here the CDR3 DNA reads TGTGCCACCGGCGACCTCGTGAATAGGCAGTATTTT. Translation gives CATGDLVNRQYF.

V gene TRBV12-3 or TRBV12-4 combines with J gene TRBJ2-7; TRBD1 or TRBD2 may be the D gene (6 bases each). Deletions cut 5 bases from V and 0 bases from J, with 17 bases between. This CDR3 has 16 residues. The chain's CDR3 is CASSKRGAGASYEQYF. The CDR3 DNA sequence: TGTGCCAGCAGTAAGAGGGGGGCAGGGGCCTCCTACGAGCAGTACTTC.

CDR3 amino acids: CASSLAPQGRWGNEQFF. Written as DNA, the CDR3 is TGTGCCAGCAGCTTAGCCCCACAGGGGCGGTGGGGCAATGAGCAGTTCTTC. The chain carries TRBV7-4 and TRBJ2-1, with 7 bases aligning to TRBD1. Germline CDR1 reads SGHVT; CDR2 reads SQSDAQ. V gave up 0 bases and J gave up 6 bases; unmatched junction bases: 11. This CDR3 contains 17 residues. The full variable domain, in which reference TRBV7-4 and TRBJ2-1 provide the parts outside the CDR3, is GAGVSQSPRYKVAKRGRDVALRCDSISGHVTLYWYRQTLGQGSEVLTYSQSDAQRDKSGRPSGRFSAERPERSVSTLKIQRTEQGDSAVYLCASSLAPQGRWGNEQFFGPGTRLTVL.

The rearrangement joins TRBV11-2 to TRBJ2-1; D ambiguous. The CDR3 extends over 11 amino acids. The germline V and J ends were trimmed by 5 bases and 11 bases, with 10 bases remaining between them. Germline V lookup: CDR1 SGHAT, CDR2 FQNNGV. CDR3 nucleotides: TGTGCCAGCAGCCCCCAGTATCAGCAGTTCTTC. Its translation: CASSPQYQQFF.

The rearrangement links TRBV15 to TRBJ2-3; D is possibly TRBD1 (6 bases). V was clipped by 3 bases and J by 6 bases, with 10 bases between them. The germline CDR1 and CDR2 sequences are LNHNV and YYDKDF (reference sequence). The CDR3 contains 13 residues. This CDR3 is CATSSSGADTQYF. The CDR3 DNA reads TGTGCCACCAGCAGCTCAGGGGCCGATACGCAGTATTTT.

In its sample, this clonotype was seen a few times. In nucleotides, the CDR3 is TGTGCCAGCAGCCACCTAGCGGGGGGCGCAGATACGCAGTATTTT. As protein: CASSHLAGGADTQYF. This chain uses TRBV7-3 with TRBJ2-3; 11 bases map to TRBD2. V lost 5 bases to trimming and J lost 4 bases; unmatched junction nucleotides: 5. This CDR3 contains 15 residues. Germline CDR1 SGHTA, CDR2 FQGTGA.

The chain has TRBV29-1 and TRBJ2-5, with 9 nucleotides matching TRBD1. Germline loops: CDR1 SQVTM, CDR2 ANQGSEA. J lost 1 base, V lost 5 bases, and 8 bases had no gene match. The CDR3 spans 15 residues. CDR3 bases: TGCAGCGTTCAGCGGGGACAGGGAGTCCAAGAGACCCAGTACTTC. It specifies CSVQRGQGVQETQYF.

The table lists this clonotype with a few counts. This rearrangement joins TRBV6-1 to TRBJ2-7, with D possibly matching TRBD1 (6 bases). CDR3 length: 16 amino acids. Germline V gives CDR1 MNHNS, CDR2 SASEGT. V was trimmed by 1 base and J by 4 bases, leaving 17 bases between them. The CDR3 bases are TGTGCCAGCAGTGAAGGGGGTTTACAGGGCCGTTACGAGCAGTACGTC. Amino acid sequence: CASSEGGLQGRYEQYV.

There are a few counts of this clonotype. This chain links TRBV2 with TRBJ1-2, with D possibly TRBD1 on 6 matching bases. The CDR3 runs to 13 residues. CDR1 and CDR2 (germline): SNHLY, FYNNEI. V gave up 6 bases and J gave up 3 bases, with 11 bases separating them. The chain's CDR3 is CASRDWTDYGYTF. The CDR3 DNA follows: TGTGCCAGCAGGGACTGGACAGACTATGGCTACACCTTC.

This CDR3 reads CSAREWGAGGRTGELFF. The DNA for the CDR3 is TGCAGTGCTAGAGAGTGGGGAGCGGGGGGGCGCACCGGGGAGCTGTTTTTT. This chain links TRBV20-1 with TRBJ2-2, with 10 bases that match TRBD2. The CDR3 spans 17 residues. After removal of 0 bases from V and 4 bases from J, the junction contained 8 bases not matched to a gene. CDR1 and CDR2 (germline): DFQATT, SNEGSKA (reference sequence).

By share, this clonotype ranks as medium-sized. The gene calls are TRBV29-1 and TRBJ2-7; D unresolved. Germline V gene sequence: CDR1 SQVTM, CDR2 ANQGSEA. The V end was cut by 4 bases, the J end by 0 bases, with 10 bases between. The CDR3 has 13 residues. CDR3 nucleotides: TGCAGCGTTGTGATACAGAGCTCCTACGAGCAGTACTTC. Translating gives CSVVIQSSYEQYF.

V is TRBV20-1 and J is TRBJ1-3; 8 bases agree with TRBD1. Unmatched junction bases numbered 8, after V lost 6 bases and J lost 4 bases. The CDR3 sequence is 14 residues long. The germline CDR1 and CDR2 sequences are DFQATT and SNEGSKA (reference sequence). CDR3: CSANTGGSGNTIYF. The CDR3 coding sequence is TGCAGTGCCAATACAGGGGGATCAGGAAACACCATATATTTT.

This clonotype was seen more than once but under ten times. The V call is TRBV5-1, the J call TRBJ2-1; no firm D call. The length of the CDR3 is 15 residues. The germline V and J ends were trimmed by 2 bases and 0 bases, with 9 bases remaining between them. Germline CDR1 SGHRS, CDR2 YFSETQ. The CDR3 DNA reads as TGCGCCAGCAGCTTAGAGGACGGCTCCTACAATGAGCAGTTCTTC. Its translation is CASSLEDGSYNEQFF.

The V call is TRBV27, the J call TRBJ2-1; D perhaps matches TRBD1 (6 bases). The germline CDR1 and CDR2 sequences are MNHEY and SMNVEV (reference sequence). Trimming left V 7 bases short and J 3 bases short, with 7 bases between. The CDR3 contains 12 residues. CDR3 loop: CASKTGYNEQFF. The DNA for the CDR3 is TGTGCCAGCAAGACAGGCTACAATGAGCAGTTCTTC.

This clonotype was seen a handful of times. The V gene is TRBV6-5, the J gene TRBJ2-3, with no clear D. Germline CDR1 is MNHEY and CDR2 is SVGAGI. The CDR3 has 14 amino acids. V shed 8 bases and J shed 5 bases, with 17 bases lying between them. CDR3 nucleotides: TGTGCCAGCGCTTTCAACCAGCGAGGAGATACGCAGTATTTT. Translated: CASAFNQRGDTQYF.

Turning to this clonotype: It may be a read error: a sequence one base away is much more abundant. The V call is TRBV6-5, the J call TRBJ2-7, with D possibly TRBD1 on 5 matching bases. The CDR3 totals 13 residues. Germline assignment: CDR1 MNHEY and CDR2 SVGAGI. The V end was cut by 6 bases, the J end by 3 bases, with 12 bases between. CDR3 loop: CASSHRYGYEQYF. DNA for the CDR3: TGTGCCAGCAGCCACAGGTACGGCTACGAGCAGTACTTC.

DNA for the CDR3: TGTGCCAGCAGTGATTTGGGCAGCCGAGCAACTAATGAAAAACTGTTTTTT. Translation gives CASSDLGSRATNEKLFF. The chain combines TRBV2 with TRBJ1-4; the D is unclear. This CDR3 contains 17 residues. V lost 3 bases, J lost 0 bases, and 14 bases lay in between. CDR1 is SNHLY, CDR2 FYNNEI, per germline.

This chain joins TRBV4-1 and TRBJ2-1; tentatively, D is TRBD2 (5 bases). The CDR3 spans 15 residues. The ends were cut back, 5 bases at V and 1 base at J, with 12 bases in the middle. Germline lookup yields CDR1 MGHRA and CDR2 YSYEKL. The DNA for the CDR3 is TGCGCCAGCAGCTTGGCGAGGGCTTCCTACAATGAGCAGTTCTTC. Translated: CASSLARASYNEQFF.